Sequencing of this TCR beta chain was carried out in a study of shared T cell receptors in the human thymus. Here immunoSEQ multiplex PCR was the method, and the copy in TCRdb shows in-frame clones only, minus some. This repertoire shows 700,000 or so clones, approximately 83% found once; its top ten account for over 0.008%. The length of the CDR3 is 15 residues. V lost 1 base, J lost 0 bases, and 8 bases lay in between. CDR1 and CDR2 (germline): SGHDT, YYEEEE. These same data were also listed under a study on human thymus T cells. Turning to that study: Donor material was obtained from healthy Finnish infants undergoing corrective surgery for congenital heart defects. The study used thymus tissue resected during corrective heart surgery. Thymic and blood repertoires seemed to favor certain V and J genes.

The rearrangement links TRBV5-6 to TRBJ2-1; no clear D gene. This sequence originates from a girl less than two years old with a congenital heart defect. The sequenced material came from thymocytes. The CDR3 nucleotides are TGTGCCAGCAGCTTGTTAACTTCCTCCTACAATGAGCAGTTCTTC. This gives the protein CASSLLTSSYNEQFF.